This T cell receptor beta chain was identified in a study of early T cells in non-severe SARS-CoV-2 infection. General observations from the study: Anti-spike CD8 responses were favored in VDJdb matching, and private and CD4 specificities were missed.

Unique molecular identifiers tagged individual cDNA molecules. Using its own MiXCR run on the 5' RACE reads, TCRdb lists one record per CDR3 protein. The profile covers roughly 80,000 distinct CDR3 sequences, with about an eighth appearing a single time and 3% taken by the ten largest. Concerning this clonotype: Its antigen remains unknown.

Trimming left V 2 bases short and J 1 base short, with 5 bases between. The germline V gene has CDR1 SGHAT and CDR2 FQNNGV. This CDR3 has 13 residues. The receptor comes from an adult who was a healthcare worker with PCR-confirmed SARS-CoV-2 infection or an uninfected control (not recorded which). This chain joins TRBV11-2 and TRBJ1-1, with D unclear. Material: whole blood. The CDR3 nucleotides are TGTGCCAGCAGCTTATCAGGGAACACTGAAGCTTTCTTT. Translating gives CASSLSGNTEAFF.